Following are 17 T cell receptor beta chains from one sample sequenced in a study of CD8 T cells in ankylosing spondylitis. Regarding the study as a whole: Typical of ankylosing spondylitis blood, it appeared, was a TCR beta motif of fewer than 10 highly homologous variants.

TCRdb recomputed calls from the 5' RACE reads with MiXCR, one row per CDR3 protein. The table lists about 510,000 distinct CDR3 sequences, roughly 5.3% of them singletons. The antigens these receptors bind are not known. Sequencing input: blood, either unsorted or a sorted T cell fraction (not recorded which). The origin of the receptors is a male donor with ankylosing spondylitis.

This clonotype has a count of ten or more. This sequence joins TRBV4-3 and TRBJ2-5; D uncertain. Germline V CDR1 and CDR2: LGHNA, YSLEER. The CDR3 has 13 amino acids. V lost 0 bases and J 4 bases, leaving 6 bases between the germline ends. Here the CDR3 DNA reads TGCGCCAGCAGCCAAGAAGTTAGAGAGACCCAGTACTTC. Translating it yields CASSQEVRETQYF.

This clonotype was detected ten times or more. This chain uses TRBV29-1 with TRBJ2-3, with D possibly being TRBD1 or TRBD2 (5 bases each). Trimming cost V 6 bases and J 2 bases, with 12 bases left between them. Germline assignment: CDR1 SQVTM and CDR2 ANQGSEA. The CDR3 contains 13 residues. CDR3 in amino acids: CSVGTPFTDTQYF. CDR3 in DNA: TGCAGCGTGGGGACCCCGTTCACAGATACGCAGTATTTT.

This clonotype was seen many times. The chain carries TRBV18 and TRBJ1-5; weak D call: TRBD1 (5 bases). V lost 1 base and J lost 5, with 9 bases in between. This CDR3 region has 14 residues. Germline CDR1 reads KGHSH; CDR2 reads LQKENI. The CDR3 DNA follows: TGTGCCAGCTCACCACAGAGGGGCGATCAGCCCCAGCATTTT. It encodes CASSPQRGDQPQHF. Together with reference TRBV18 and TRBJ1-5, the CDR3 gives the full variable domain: NAGVMQNPRHLVRRRGQEARLRCSPMKGHSHVYWYRQLPEEGLKFMVYLQKENIIDESGMPKERFSAEFPKEGPSILRIQQVVRGDSAAYFCASSPQRGDQPQHFGDGTRLSIL.

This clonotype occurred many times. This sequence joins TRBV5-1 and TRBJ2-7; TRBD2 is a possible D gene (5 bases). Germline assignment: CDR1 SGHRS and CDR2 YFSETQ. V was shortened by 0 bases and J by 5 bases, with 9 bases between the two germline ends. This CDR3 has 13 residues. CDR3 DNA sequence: TGCGCCAGCAGCTTGGTGAGAGGGAACGAGCAGTACTTC. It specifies CASSLVRGNEQYF.

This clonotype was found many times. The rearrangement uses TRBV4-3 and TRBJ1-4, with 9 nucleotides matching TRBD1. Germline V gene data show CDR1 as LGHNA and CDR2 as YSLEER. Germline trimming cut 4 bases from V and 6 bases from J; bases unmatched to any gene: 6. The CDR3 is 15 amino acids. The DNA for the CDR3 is TGCGCCAGCAGCCTGATGACAGGGGGAGATGAAAAACTGTTTTTT. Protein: CASSLMTGGDEKLFF.

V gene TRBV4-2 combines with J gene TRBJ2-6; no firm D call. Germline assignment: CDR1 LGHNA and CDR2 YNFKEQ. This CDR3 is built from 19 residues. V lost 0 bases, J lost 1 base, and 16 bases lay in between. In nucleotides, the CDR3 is TGTGCCAGCAGCCAAGATCATCGGCCTCACCCTTCTGGGGCCAACGTCCTGACTTTC. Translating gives CASSQDHRPHPSGANVLTF.

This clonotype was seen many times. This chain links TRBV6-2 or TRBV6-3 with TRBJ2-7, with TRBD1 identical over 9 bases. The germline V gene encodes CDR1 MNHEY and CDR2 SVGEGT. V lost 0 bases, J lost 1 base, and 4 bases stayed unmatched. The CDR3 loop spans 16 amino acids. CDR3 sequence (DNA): TGTGCCAGCAGTTACTCCGGGACAGGGCCTTCCTACGAGCAGTACTTC. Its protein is CASSYSGTGPSYEQYF.

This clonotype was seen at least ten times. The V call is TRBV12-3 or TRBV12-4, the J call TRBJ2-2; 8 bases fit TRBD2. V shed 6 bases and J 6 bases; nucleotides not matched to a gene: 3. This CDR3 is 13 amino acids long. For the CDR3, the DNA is TGTGCCAGCAGGCCGACTAGCGCCGGGGAGCTGTTTTTT. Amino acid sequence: CASRPTSAGELFF.

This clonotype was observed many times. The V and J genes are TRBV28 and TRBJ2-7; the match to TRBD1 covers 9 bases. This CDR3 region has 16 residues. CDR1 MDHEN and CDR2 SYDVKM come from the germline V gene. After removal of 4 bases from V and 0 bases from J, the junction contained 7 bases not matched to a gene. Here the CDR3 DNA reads TGTGCCAGCAGTTGGACAGGGGCCACAAGCTCCTACGAGCAGTACTTC. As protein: CASSWTGATSSYEQYF.

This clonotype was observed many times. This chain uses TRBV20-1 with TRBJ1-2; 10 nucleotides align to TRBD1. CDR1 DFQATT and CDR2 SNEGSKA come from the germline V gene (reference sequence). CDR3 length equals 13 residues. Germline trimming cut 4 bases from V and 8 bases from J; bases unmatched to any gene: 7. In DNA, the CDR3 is TGCAGTGCTACCCTGACAGGGGGCGTAGGCTACACCTTC. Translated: CSATLTGGVGYTF.

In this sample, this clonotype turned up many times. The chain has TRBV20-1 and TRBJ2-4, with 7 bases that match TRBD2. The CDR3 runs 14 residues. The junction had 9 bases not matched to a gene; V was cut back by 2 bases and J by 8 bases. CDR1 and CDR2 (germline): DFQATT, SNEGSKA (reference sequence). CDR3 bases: TGCAGTGCTAGATATGCGGGAGATACAGACATTCAGTACTTC. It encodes CSARYAGDTDIQYF.

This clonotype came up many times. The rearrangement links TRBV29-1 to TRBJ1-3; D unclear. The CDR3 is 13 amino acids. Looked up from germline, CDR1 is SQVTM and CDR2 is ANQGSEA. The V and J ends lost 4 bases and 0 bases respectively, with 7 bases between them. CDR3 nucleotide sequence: TGCAGCGTTGGGCCAGCCTCTGGAAACACCATATATTTT. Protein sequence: CSVGPASGNTIYF.

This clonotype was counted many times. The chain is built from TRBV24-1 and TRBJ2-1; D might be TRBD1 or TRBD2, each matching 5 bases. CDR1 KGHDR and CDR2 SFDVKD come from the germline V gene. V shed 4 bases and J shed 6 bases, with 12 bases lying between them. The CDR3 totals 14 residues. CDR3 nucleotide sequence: TGTGCCACCAGTGACACCGGGGCCCGCAATGAGCAGTTCTTC. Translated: CATSDTGARNEQFF.

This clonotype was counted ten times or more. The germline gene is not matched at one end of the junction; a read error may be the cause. CDR3 protein: CASSPTRSSYNVQFF. DNA of the CDR3: TGTGCCAGCAGCCCGACTAGAAGCTCCTACAATGTGCAGTTCTTC. J is TRBJ2-1 and V is TRBV3-1, with D tentatively TRBD2 (6 bases). This CDR3 comprises 15 residues. Germline assignment: CDR1 LGHDT and CDR2 YNNKEL (reference sequence).

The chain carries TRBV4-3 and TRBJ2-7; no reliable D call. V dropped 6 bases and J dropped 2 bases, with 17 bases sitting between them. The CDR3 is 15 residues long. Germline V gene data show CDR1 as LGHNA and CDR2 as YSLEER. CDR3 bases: TGCGCCAGCAGTCTAGAGGTTAAAGGCCCCTACGAGCAGTACTTC. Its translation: CASSLEVKGPYEQYF.

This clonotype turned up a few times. This chain's CDR3 is CASSPRQLTEQFF. CDR3 nucleotides: TGCGCCAGCAGCCCACGACAGTTAACTGAGCAGTTCTTC. V usage is TRBV5-1 and J usage is TRBJ2-1, with D maybe TRBD1 (5 bases). The germline CDR1 and CDR2 sequences are SGHRS and YFSETQ. Trimming cost V 4 bases and J 9 bases, with 14 bases left between them. The CDR3 has 13 residues.

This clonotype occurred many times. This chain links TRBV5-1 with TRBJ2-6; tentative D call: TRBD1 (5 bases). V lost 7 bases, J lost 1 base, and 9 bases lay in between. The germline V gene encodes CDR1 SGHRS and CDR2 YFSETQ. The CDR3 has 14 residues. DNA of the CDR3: TGCGCCAGCCAGCAGGGATCTGGGGCCAACGTCCTGACTTTC. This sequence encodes CASQQGSGANVLTF.